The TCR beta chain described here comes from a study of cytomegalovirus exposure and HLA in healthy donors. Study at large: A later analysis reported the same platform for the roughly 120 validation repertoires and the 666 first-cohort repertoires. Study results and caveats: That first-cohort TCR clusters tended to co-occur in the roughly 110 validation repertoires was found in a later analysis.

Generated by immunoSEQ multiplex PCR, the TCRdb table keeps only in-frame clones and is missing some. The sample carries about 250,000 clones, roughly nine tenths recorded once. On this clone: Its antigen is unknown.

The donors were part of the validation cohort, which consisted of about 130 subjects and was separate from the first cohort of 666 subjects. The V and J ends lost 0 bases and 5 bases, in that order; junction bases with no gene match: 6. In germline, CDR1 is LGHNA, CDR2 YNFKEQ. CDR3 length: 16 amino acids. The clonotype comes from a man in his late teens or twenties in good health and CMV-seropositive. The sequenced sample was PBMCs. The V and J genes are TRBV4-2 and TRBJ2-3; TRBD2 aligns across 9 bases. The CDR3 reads CASSQDAGGSRDTQYF. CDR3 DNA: TGTGCCAGCAGCCAAGATGCGGGAGGGTCGAGAGATACGCAGTATTTT.